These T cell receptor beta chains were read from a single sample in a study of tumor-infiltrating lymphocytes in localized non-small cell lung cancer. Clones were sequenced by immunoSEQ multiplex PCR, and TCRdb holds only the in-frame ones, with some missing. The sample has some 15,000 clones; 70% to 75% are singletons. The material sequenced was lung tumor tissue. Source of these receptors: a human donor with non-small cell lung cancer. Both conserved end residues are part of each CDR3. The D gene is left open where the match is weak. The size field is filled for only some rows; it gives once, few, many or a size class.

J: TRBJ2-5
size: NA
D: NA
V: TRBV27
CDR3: CATKRGRHQETQYF
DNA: TGTGCCACCAAACGCGGCAGACACCAAGAGACCCAGTACTTC

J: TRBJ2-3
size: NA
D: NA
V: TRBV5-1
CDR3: CASSFREFRDTQYF
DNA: TGCGCCAGCAGCTTCCGGGAGTTTAGAGATACGCAGTATTTT

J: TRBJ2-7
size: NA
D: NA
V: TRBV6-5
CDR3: CASSYSQVHEQYF
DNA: TGTGCCAGCAGTTACTCCCAGGTCCACGAGCAGTACTTC

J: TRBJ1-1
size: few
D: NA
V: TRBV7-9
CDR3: CASSLPIRETANTEAFF
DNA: TGTGCCAGCAGCTTACCCATTAGAGAGACAGCTAACACTGAAGCTTTCTTT

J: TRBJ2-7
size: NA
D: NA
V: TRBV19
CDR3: CASSIQERTYEQYF
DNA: TGTGCCAGTAGTATTCAGGAAAGGACCTACGAGCAGTACTTC

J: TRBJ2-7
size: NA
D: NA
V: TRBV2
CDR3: CASRTDSYEQYF
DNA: TGTGCCAGCAGGACCGATTCCTACGAGCAGTACTTC

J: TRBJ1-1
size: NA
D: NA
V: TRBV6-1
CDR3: CASSESGRTEAFF
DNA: TGTGCCAGCAGTGAGTCGGGGCGCACTGAAGCTTTCTTT

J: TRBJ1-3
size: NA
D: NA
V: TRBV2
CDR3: CASSDRQGRFSGNTIYF
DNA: TGTGCCAGCAGTGACCGCCAAGGACGGTTCTCTGGAAACACCATATATTTT

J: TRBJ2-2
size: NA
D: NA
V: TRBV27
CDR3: CASSDTGMGAGELFF
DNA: TGTGCCAGCAGCGACACAGGGATGGGCGCCGGGGAGCTGTTTTTT

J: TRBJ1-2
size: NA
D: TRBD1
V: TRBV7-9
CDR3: CASSVRGREVYGYTF
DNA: TGTGCCAGCAGCGTTAGGGGGCGCGAGGTTTATGGCTACACCTTC

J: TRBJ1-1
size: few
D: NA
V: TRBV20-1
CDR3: CSASSGALEF
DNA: TGCAGTGCTAGTTCTGGGGCGCTTGAGTTT

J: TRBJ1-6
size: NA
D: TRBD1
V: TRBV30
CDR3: CAWRPGQGFSPLHF
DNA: TGTGCCTGGAGGCCGGGACAGGGGTTTTCACCCCTCCACTTT

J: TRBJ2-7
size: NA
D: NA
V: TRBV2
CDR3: CASTPGSYEQYF
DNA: TGTGCCAGCACCCCTGGGAGTTACGAGCAGTACTTC

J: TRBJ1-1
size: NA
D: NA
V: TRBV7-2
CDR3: CASSPLGGSAEAFF
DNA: TGTGCCAGCAGCCCCCTCGGGGGAAGCGCTGAAGCTTTCTTT

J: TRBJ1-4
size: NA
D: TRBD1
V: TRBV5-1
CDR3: CASRGGQGNEKLFF
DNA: TGCGCCAGCAGAGGGGGACAGGGAAACGAAAAACTGTTTTTT

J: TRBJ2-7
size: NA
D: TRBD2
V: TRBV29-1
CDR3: CSVAPSGGEQYF
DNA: TGCAGCGTCGCTCCTAGCGGGGGCGAGCAGTACTTC

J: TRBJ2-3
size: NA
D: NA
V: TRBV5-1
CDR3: CASSLASGISTDTQYF
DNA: TGCGCCAGCAGCTTAGCTTCGGGGATTAGCACAGATACGCAGTATTTT

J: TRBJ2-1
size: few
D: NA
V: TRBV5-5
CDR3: CASSLAGPSYNEQFF
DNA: TGTGCCAGCAGCTTGGCAGGGCCCTCCTACAATGAGCAGTTCTTC

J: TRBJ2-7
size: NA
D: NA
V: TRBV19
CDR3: CASSVVTQGVGEQYF
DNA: TGTGCCAGTAGTGTCGTGACACAGGGTGTCGGCGAGCAGTACTTC

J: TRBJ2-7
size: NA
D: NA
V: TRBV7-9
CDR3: CASSFEDSYEQYF
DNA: TGTGCCAGCAGCTTCGAGGATAGCTACGAGCAGTACTTC

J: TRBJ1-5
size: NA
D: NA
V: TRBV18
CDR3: CASSPTVQTNQPQHF
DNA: TGTGCCAGCTCACCAACGGTACAGACCAATCAGCCCCAGCATTTT

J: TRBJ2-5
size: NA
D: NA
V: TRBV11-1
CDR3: CASSPTGPKWETQYF
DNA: TGTGCCAGCAGCCCGACCGGGCCCAAGTGGGAGACCCAGTACTTC

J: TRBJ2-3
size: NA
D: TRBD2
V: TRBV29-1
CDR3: CSVRTSGGSDTQYF
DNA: TGCAGCGTTAGGACTAGCGGGGGTTCAGATACGCAGTATTTT

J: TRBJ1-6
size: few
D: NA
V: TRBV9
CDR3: CASSDRDGSSYNSPLHF
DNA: TGTGCCAGCAGCGACCGGGACGGCAGCTCCTATAATTCACCCCTCCACTTT

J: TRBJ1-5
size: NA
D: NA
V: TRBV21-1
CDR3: CASSTLTAPRQGRSNQPQHF
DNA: TGTGCCAGCAGCACGCTGACAGCCCCCCGACAGGGAAGGAGCAATCAGCCCCAGCATTTT

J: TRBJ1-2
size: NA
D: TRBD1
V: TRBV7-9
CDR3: CASSLGTGYGYTF
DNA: TGTGCCAGCAGCTTAGGGACAGGCTATGGCTACACCTTC

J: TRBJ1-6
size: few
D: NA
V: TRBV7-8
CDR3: CASSRLVSGNSPLHF
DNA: TGTGCCAGCAGCCGACTAGTGTCTGGCAATTCACCCCTCCACTTT

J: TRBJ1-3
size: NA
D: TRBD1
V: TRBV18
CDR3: CASSPKGQSTGGNTIYF
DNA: TGTGCCAGCTCACCGAAGGGACAGTCGACTGGTGGGAACACCATATATTTT

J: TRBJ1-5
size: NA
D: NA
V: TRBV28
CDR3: CASSLSGRVGKPQHF
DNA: TGTGCCAGCAGTTTATCGGGCAGGGTAGGAAAGCCCCAGCATTTT

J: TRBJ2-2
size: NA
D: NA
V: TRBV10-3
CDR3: CAIGGRDTGELFF
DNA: TGTGCCATCGGGGGTAGGGACACCGGGGAGCTGTTTTTT

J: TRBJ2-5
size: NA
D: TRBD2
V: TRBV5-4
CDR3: CASSVGLAGEEQYF
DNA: TGTGCCAGCAGCGTGGGACTAGCGGGGGAAGAGCAGTACTTC

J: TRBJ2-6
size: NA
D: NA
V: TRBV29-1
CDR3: CSVIGPGANVLTF
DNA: TGCAGCGTTATCGGGCCTGGGGCCAACGTCCTGACTTTC

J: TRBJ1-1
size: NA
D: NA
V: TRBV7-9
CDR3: CASSLQPAPGSEAFF
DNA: TGTGCCAGCAGCTTGCAACCGGCCCCGGGCAGTGAAGCTTTCTTT

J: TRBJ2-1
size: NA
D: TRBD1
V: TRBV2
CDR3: CASSGTGPPLVNEQFF
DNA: TGTGCCAGCAGTGGGACAGGGCCTCCGTTGGTCAATGAGCAGTTCTTC

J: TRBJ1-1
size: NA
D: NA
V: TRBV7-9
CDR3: CASSPRRAVGRGTEAFF
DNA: TGTGCCAGCAGCCCCCGTCGGGCAGTGGGCCGGGGCACTGAAGCTTTCTTT

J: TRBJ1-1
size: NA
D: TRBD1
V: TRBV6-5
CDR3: CASSYPTGGTEAFF
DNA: TGTGCCAGCAGTTACCCGACAGGGGGCACTGAAGCTTTCTTT

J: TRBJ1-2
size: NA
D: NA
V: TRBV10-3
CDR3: CAISELPGNYGYTF
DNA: TGTGCCATCAGTGAGCTCCCGGGCAACTATGGCTACACCTTC

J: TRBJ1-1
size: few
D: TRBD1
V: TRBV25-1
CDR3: CASSEPGTGDGEAFF
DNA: TGTGCCAGCAGTGAACCCGGGACAGGGGACGGTGAAGCTTTCTTT

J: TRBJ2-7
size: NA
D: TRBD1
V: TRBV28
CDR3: CASRNRGESTYEQYF
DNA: TGTGCCAGCAGAAACAGGGGCGAGTCTACCTACGAGCAGTACTTC

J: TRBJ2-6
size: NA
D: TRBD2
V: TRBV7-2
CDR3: CASSSDGGAGANVLTF
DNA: TGTGCCAGCAGCTCTGATGGGGGGGCTGGGGCCAACGTCCTGACTTTC

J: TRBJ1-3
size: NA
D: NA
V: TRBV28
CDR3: CASTLAAGNTIYF
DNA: TGTGCCAGCACCCTAGCGGCTGGAAACACCATATATTTT

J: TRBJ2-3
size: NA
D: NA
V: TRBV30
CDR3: CAWSGWNRTQYF
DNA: TGTGCCTGGAGTGGGTGGAACAGGACGCAGTATTTT

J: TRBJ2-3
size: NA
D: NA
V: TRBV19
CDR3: CATDLGTDTQYF
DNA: TGTGCCACCGACTTGGGCACAGATACGCAGTATTTT

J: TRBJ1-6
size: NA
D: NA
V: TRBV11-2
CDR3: CASSLGGSNSPLHF
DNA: TGTGCCAGCAGCTTAGGAGGCAGCAATTCACCCCTCCACTTT

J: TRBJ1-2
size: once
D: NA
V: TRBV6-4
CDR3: CASSDSAGFGYTF
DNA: TGTGCCAGCAGTGACTCCGCGGGGTTTGGCTACACCTTC

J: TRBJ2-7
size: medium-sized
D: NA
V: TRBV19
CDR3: CASSGRYEQYF
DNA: TGTGCCAGTAGTGGACGATACGAGCAGTACTTC

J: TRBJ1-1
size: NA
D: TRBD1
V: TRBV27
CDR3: CASSFNVKGQGGTEAFF
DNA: TGTGCCAGCAGTTTCAACGTTAAGGGACAGGGTGGCACTGAAGCTTTCTTT